The 12 T cell receptor beta chains below come from one sample, sequenced in a study of graft-versus-host responses after intestinal transplantation. No cognate antigen is known for these TCRs. Sequencing was performed with immunoSEQ multiplex PCR; in TCRdb, only in-frame clones are kept and a portion is missing. The data contain about 39,000 clones, 90% to 95% of them singletons. The specimen comprised unstimulated CD8+ T cells sorted from spleen or lymph node cells, sampled before transplant. The receptor source for this set is a human donor who was the organ donor for an intestinal transplant.

CDR3 amino acids: CASSYPAANYGYTF. The CDR3 coding sequence is TGTGCCAGCAGTTACCCCGCAGCTAACTATGGCTACACCTTC. The chain couples TRBV6-5 to TRBJ1-2; D is unresolved. V was clipped by 2 bases and J by 0 bases, with 7 bases between them. This CDR3 region has 14 residues. Germline V gene sequence: CDR1 MNHEY, CDR2 SVGAGI.

A note on this clone: This sample includes further DNA sequences coding for the same CDR3. The chain has TRBV6-6 and TRBJ1-1; D is undetermined. CDR3 size: 13 residues. The V end lost 0 bases, the J end lost 4 bases, and 6 bases lay between the germline ends. Germline V gene lookup returns CDR1 MNHNY and CDR2 SVGAGI (reference sequence). CDR3 sequence: CASSYSWSTEAFF. Written as DNA, the CDR3 is TGTGCCAGCAGTTACTCGTGGAGCACTGAAGCTTTCTTT.

This chain connects TRBV28 to TRBJ2-3, with D possibly being TRBD1 (6 bases). The CDR3 spans 15 residues. Trimming removed 3 bases at V and 0 bases at J, with 10 bases between. Germline V gene lookup returns CDR1 MDHEN and CDR2 SYDVKM. The CDR3 protein is CASSFGQTSTDTQYF. As DNA, the CDR3 is TGTGCCAGCAGTTTTGGACAGACTAGCACAGATACGCAGTATTTT.

V gene TRBV10-2 combines with J gene TRBJ2-3; 9 nucleotides line up with TRBD2. Looked up from germline, CDR1 is WSHSY and CDR2 is SAAADI. The CDR3 loop spans 15 amino acids. The J segment lost 0 bases and the V segment lost 6 bases, leaving 4 bases of the junction unmatched. In DNA form, the CDR3 reads TGCGCCAGCAGCGGACTAGCGAGTAGCACAGATACGCAGTATTTT. It yields the protein CASSGLASSTDTQYF.

The gene calls are TRBV28 and TRBJ2-7; 14 nucleotides match TRBD2. Germline CDR1 reads MDHEN; CDR2 reads SYDVKM. After removal of 5 bases from V and 7 bases from J, the junction contained 7 bases not matched to a gene. The CDR3 sequence is 15 residues long. CDR3 sequence (DNA): TGTGCCAGCAGTCGGGGACTAGCGGGGGTTTGGGAGCAGTACTTC. Residues: CASSRGLAGVWEQYF.

V and J are TRBV4-3 and TRBJ1-2, with D perhaps matching TRBD1 (6 bases). The CDR3 extends over 14 amino acids. Germline V gene lookup returns CDR1 LGHNA and CDR2 YSLEER. Trimming left V 0 bases short and J 3 bases short, with 8 bases between. The CDR3, as DNA: TGCGCCAGCAGCCAAGAACAGGGAGACTATGGCTACACCTTC. Translated, it gives CASSQEQGDYGYTF.

The chain couples TRBV27 to TRBJ2-2, with a weak D call TRBD1 (6 bases). The CDR3 contains 15 residues. The V gene lost 5 bases and the J gene lost 0 bases, with 10 bases spanning the gap. The germline V gene has CDR1 MNHEY and CDR2 SMNVEV (reference sequence). The CDR3, as DNA: TGTGCCAGCAGTCCCCGGACAGCGAACACCGGGGAGCTGTTTTTT. Its protein is CASSPRTANTGELFF.

The count of this clone is one. The chain recombines TRBV4-3 with TRBJ2-3; D possibly corresponds to TRBD2 (7 bases). V dropped 0 bases and J dropped 4 bases, with 11 bases sitting between them. The CDR3 has 15 residues. The germline gives CDR1 LGHNA, CDR2 YSLEER. In DNA form, the CDR3 reads TGCGCCAGCAGCCAAGACGGGGGGCCCCCAGATACGCAGTATTTT. Its protein is CASSQDGGPPDTQYF.

This sequence joins TRBV11-2 and TRBJ2-3, with D possibly TRBD2 on 6 matching bases. The CDR3 has 16 amino acids. Looked up from germline, CDR1 is SGHAT and CDR2 is FQNNGV. The germline V and J ends were trimmed by 5 bases and 1 base, with 16 bases remaining between them. The CDR3 protein is CASSLSPGVGTDTQYF. The CDR3 DNA is TGTGCCAGCAGCCTATCCCCGGGGGTCGGCACAGATACGCAGTATTTT.

The chain links TRBV6-5 to TRBJ2-5, with D unclear. The germline gives CDR1 MNHEY, CDR2 SVGAGI. The CDR3 is made up of 11 amino acids. Deletions cut 2 bases from V and 5 bases from J, with 3 bases between. CDR3 coding DNA: TGTGCCAGCAGTTACGCGGAGACCCAGTACTTC. This translates into CASSYAETQYF.

The chain employs TRBV5-4 and TRBJ2-5; TRBD2 aligns across 11 bases. With 7 bases clipped from V and 2 bases from J, the junction kept 10 bases outside the gene matches. Germline-derived CDR1 and CDR2 are SGHNT and YYREEE (reference sequence). The CDR3 runs to 16 residues. The CDR3 nucleotides are TGTGCCAGCCGCCAAAAGGGACTAGCGGATCAAGAGACCCAGTACTTC. Translating it yields CASRQKGLADQETQYF.

This chain links TRBV27 with TRBJ1-1; D is perhaps TRBD1 (6 bases). Germline assignment: CDR1 MNHEY and CDR2 SMNVEV (reference sequence). V was shortened by 2 bases and J by 3 bases, with 10 bases between the two germline ends. There are 14 residues in the CDR3. The CDR3 DNA is TGTGCCAGCAGTTTACCAGGGGTCGACACTGAAGCTTTCTTT. Translating it yields CASSLPGVDTEAFF.